These 27 T cell receptor beta chains came from one sample sequenced in a study of regulatory T cells in long-lasting Graves disease. Time point noted: persistent/refractory GD, antithyroid drugs over 5 years with positive TRAb. Isolated PBMC RNA provided the starting material for the TCR library. Both iRepertoire HTBI primers and Arm-PCR of CDR3 regions were used to build the TCR beta libraries. TCRdb reprocessed the multiplex PCR reads with MiXCR, giving one entry per CDR3 protein. Of about 430,000 distinct CDR3 sequences listed, roughly a fifth are singletons. The source material was peripheral blood mononuclear cells (PBMCs), sampled when the disease was refractory, from a patient treated with antithyroid drugs. Receptors were obtained from a female donor with Graves disease.

This clonotype was counted many times. The gene calls are TRBV12-3 or TRBV12-4 and TRBJ2-6, with D possibly TRBD1 on 5 matching bases. CDR3 length: 17 amino acids. V was shortened by 5 bases and J by 0 bases, with 14 bases between the two germline ends. The CDR3 DNA sequence: TGTGCCAGCAGTAGACAGTACCAAACCTCTGGGGCCAACGTCCTGACTTTC. This codes for CASSRQYQTSGANVLTF.

The chain uses TRBV4-1 and TRBJ2-5; tentatively, D is TRBD1 (6 bases). The CDR3 totals 18 residues. Deletions cut 0 bases from V and 5 bases from J, with 22 bases between. Germline CDR1 MGHRA, CDR2 YSYEKL. CDR3 sequence: CASSQEVGGRPQRETQYF. The CDR3 region has the DNA TGCGCCAGCAGCCAAGAAGTAGGGGGTCGCCCACAAAGGGAGACCCAGTACTTC.

Notes on this clonotype: This may come from a read error, since a much larger clone is one base off. The chain has TRBV20-1 and TRBJ2-5, with D perhaps being TRBD1 or TRBD2 (5 bases each). The V gene's germline CDR1 is DFQATT and CDR2 SNEGSKA (reference sequence). The CDR3 covers 16 residues. This CDR3 is CSAPPGGAGQQETRYF. The CDR3 DNA sequence: TGCAGTGCCCCGCCGGGTGGGGCGGGCCAACAAGAGACCCGGTACTTC.

This clonotype occurred many times. The gene calls are TRBV2 and TRBJ1-1; TRBD1 agrees at 7 bases. This CDR3 comprises 18 residues. Germline values: CDR1 SNHLY, CDR2 FYNNEI. J was trimmed by 0 bases and V by 4 bases; bases with no gene match: 14. The CDR3 loop is CASSGSLAGGFVNTEAFF. CDR3 nucleotide sequence: TGTGCCAGCAGTGGATCGTTGGCAGGGGGTTTTGTGAACACTGAAGCTTTCTTT.

This clonotype occurred a few times. This chain connects TRBV10-1 to TRBJ2-3; the D gene is possibly TRBD2 (5 bases). Germline lookup yields CDR1 WNHNN and CDR2 SYGVQD (reference sequence). Trimming shortened V by 0 bases and J by 2 bases, and 9 bases separated the two germline ends. This CDR3 comprises 15 residues. The CDR3 is CASSESLEVTDTQYF. In DNA, the CDR3 is TGCGCCAGCAGTGAGTCTTTGGAGGTCACAGATACGCAGTATTTT.

There are a few counts of this clonotype. V and J are TRBV20-1 and TRBJ2-1, with TRBD2 matching over 7 bases. This CDR3 is built from 13 residues. The germline V gene encodes CDR1 DFQATT and CDR2 SNEGSKA (reference sequence). After removal of 3 bases from V and 9 bases from J, the junction contained 8 bases not matched to a gene. The CDR3: CSARAGVEREQFF. The DNA for the CDR3 is TGCAGTGCTAGGGCGGGAGTGGAGCGTGAGCAGTTCTTC.

This clonotype was detected a few times. A read error may produce the germline difference seen at one junction end. This chain links TRBV20-1 with TRBJ2-2; D is perhaps TRBD2 (6 bases). The CDR3 consists of 15 residues. Germline V gives CDR1 DFQATT, CDR2 SNEGSKA (reference sequence). DNA for the CDR3: TGCAGTGCTAGTTTCGGGGGAGTTCTGACCGGGGAGCCGTTTTTT. Protein sequence: CSASFGGVLTGEPFF.

The rearrangement links TRBV20-1 to TRBJ2-7; maybe TRBD1 (6 bases). In germline, CDR1 is DFQATT, CDR2 SNEGSKA (reference sequence). The ends were cut back, 6 bases at V and 0 bases at J, with 12 bases in the middle. The CDR3 covers 13 residues. The DNA for the CDR3 is TGCAGTGCCCCGGACAGTACCTCCTACGAGCAGTACTTC. It yields the protein CSAPDSTSYEQYF.

This clonotype was seen more than once but under ten times. This chain uses TRBV6-1 with TRBJ1-3; the D is unclear. V was clipped by 8 bases and J by 0 bases, with 11 bases between them. The CDR3 extends over 14 amino acids. CDR1 and CDR2 (germline): MNHNS, SASEGT. CDR3 coding DNA: TGTGCCAGCTCCGGGGATGTCTCTGGAAACACCATATATTTT. Encoded protein: CASSGDVSGNTIYF.

V gene TRBV6-1 combines with J gene TRBJ2-5, with TRBD1 matching 7 bases. Germline V gives CDR1 MNHNS, CDR2 SASEGT. This CDR3 region has 13 residues. The J segment lost 3 bases and the V segment lost 4 bases, leaving 2 bases of the junction unmatched. The CDR3 DNA is TGTGCCAGCAGTGGGGGACAGAAAGAGACCCAGTACTTC. It yields the protein CASSGGQKETQYF.

This clonotype was observed a few times. J is TRBJ1-1 and V is TRBV18; D perhaps matches TRBD1 (5 bases). Germline V gene lookup returns CDR1 KGHSH and CDR2 LQKENI. This CDR3 is built from 16 residues. V gave up 4 bases and J gave up 0 bases, with 15 bases separating them. The CDR3 spells CASSLSPGTVNTEAFF. CDR3 DNA sequence: TGTGCCAGCTCACTATCCCCCGGGACGGTGAACACTGAAGCTTTCTTT.

This clonotype was seen at least ten times. The chain couples TRBV11-2 to TRBJ2-7, with D maybe TRBD2 (6 bases). This CDR3 has 14 residues. Germline V gene lookup returns CDR1 SGHAT and CDR2 FQNNGV. With 4 bases removed from V and 4 bases from J, the gap between germline ends came to 14 bases. DNA for the CDR3: TGTGCCAGCAGCTCTCAAGGAGGGCTATACGAGCAGTACTTC. This codes for CASSSQGGLYEQYF.

This clonotype was found many times. The V and J genes are TRBV28 and TRBJ2-7; no definite D call. This CDR3 is built from 16 residues. Trimming pared 4 bases from V and 0 bases from J, leaving 16 bases between. From germline, CDR1 is MDHEN and CDR2 SYDVKM. The DNA of the CDR3 is TGTGCCAGCAGTTCCGGAAAATGGGCGAGCTCCTACGAGCAGTACTTC. It encodes CASSSGKWASSYEQYF.

This clonotype appeared many times. The chain recombines TRBV6-1 with TRBJ2-5; TRBD1 matches 7 bases. Trimming at V came to 5 bases and at J to 5 bases, leaving 5 bases not matched to a gene. Germline V gives CDR1 MNHNS, CDR2 SASEGT. This CDR3 contains 13 residues. CDR3 amino acids: CASSRDSGETQYF. For the CDR3, the DNA is TGTGCCAGCAGTCGGGACAGTGGGGAGACCCAGTACTTC.

This clonotype has at least ten counts. The J gene is TRBJ1-2, the V gene TRBV28; tentative D call: TRBD1 (5 bases). V shed 4 bases and J shed 0 bases, with 12 bases lying between them. Germline-derived CDR1 and CDR2 are MDHEN and SYDVKM. This CDR3 contains 15 residues. The CDR3 DNA is TGTGCCAGCAGTTCCCGCGGGGCCGCTAACTATGGCTACACCTTC. It translates to CASSSRGAANYGYTF.

Ten or more counts support this clonotype. This rearrangement joins TRBV30 to TRBJ2-5; D is uncertain. V was shortened by 4 bases and J by 4 bases, with 7 bases between the two germline ends. Germline V gene data show CDR1 as GTSNPN and CDR2 as SVGIG (reference sequence). The CDR3 loop spans 11 amino acids. Here the CDR3 reads CAWTLGETQYF. DNA of the CDR3: TGTGCCTGGACCCTAGGAGAGACCCAGTACTTC.

The chain carries TRBV6-9 and TRBJ1-3; 7 bases are shared with TRBD1. V was pared by 3 bases and J by 1 base, with 6 bases of the junction left unmatched. CDR3 length: 16 residues. Germline CDR1 and CDR2: MNHGY and SVAAGI. As DNA, the CDR3 is TGTGCCAGCAGTTACGCGGGACAGATATCTGGAAACACCATATATTTT. This gives the protein CASSYAGQISGNTIYF.

The chain links TRBV7-6 to TRBJ1-2, with TRBD1 matching 7 bases. This CDR3 has 13 amino acids. V lost 2 bases, J lost 8 bases, and 5 bases stayed unmatched. Per germline, CDR1 SGHVS and CDR2 FNYEAQ. The CDR3 sequence is CASSLSGGEGYTF. In DNA, the CDR3 is TGTGCCAGCAGCTTATCAGGGGGAGAGGGCTACACCTTC.

Many counts were recorded for this clonotype. This chain connects TRBV28 to TRBJ1-5, with TRBD1 matching 7 bases. CDR3 size: 15 residues. The V segment lost 3 bases and the J segment 10 bases; nucleotides outside the gene matches: 12. Germline CDR1 MDHEN, CDR2 SYDVKM. CDR3 amino acids: CASSFDRVIVCPQHF. CDR3 sequence (DNA): TGTGCCAGCAGTTTTGACAGGGTGATTGTTTGCCCCCAGCATTTT.

This clonotype was detected many times. The chain recombines TRBV28 with TRBJ2-5; tentative D call: TRBD1 (6 bases). Germline CDR1 is MDHEN and CDR2 is SYDVKM. V shed 5 bases and J shed 1 base, with 32 bases lying between them. This CDR3 is 21 amino acids long. This CDR3 is CASSLIPKSVYRVEGQETQYF. The DNA for the CDR3 is TGTGCCAGCAGTCTAATCCCCAAGAGCGTATACAGGGTTGAGGGCCAAGAGACCCAGTACTTC.

This clonotype was seen many times. This chain uses TRBV20-1 with TRBJ2-7; TRBD1 matches at 7 bases. There are 15 residues in the CDR3. The V segment lost 3 bases and the J segment 2 bases; nucleotides outside the gene matches: 10. The V gene's germline CDR1 is DFQATT and CDR2 SNEGSKA (reference sequence). For the CDR3, the DNA is TGCAGTGCTAGGAAGATCCCGGGACAGACCTACGAGCAGTACTTC. It yields the protein CSARKIPGQTYEQYF.

This clonotype showed up just a few times. The chain uses TRBV11-2 and TRBJ1-5, with TRBD1 as a possible D gene (5 bases). Per the germline V gene, CDR1 is SGHAT and CDR2 is FQNNGV. Trimming took 3 bases from V and 2 from J, leaving 14 bases between them. This CDR3 has 16 amino acids. CDR3 nucleotides: TGTGCCAGCAGCTTCGCGACAGTAAGGGGCAATCAGCCCCAGCATTTT. As protein: CASSFATVRGNQPQHF.

This clonotype was seen at least ten times. Here the CDR3 reads CATSSPGGTGAPYEQYF. The CDR3 DNA is TGTGCCACCAGCAGTCCCGGCGGGACAGGGGCCCCCTACGAGCAGTACTTC. V and J are TRBV15 and TRBJ2-7; 10 bases agree with TRBD1. The CDR3 has 17 amino acids. Trimming at V came to 3 bases and at J to 2 bases, leaving 10 bases not matched to a gene. Germline CDR1 and CDR2: LNHNV and YYDKDF (reference sequence).

The V and J genes are TRBV28 and TRBJ2-2, with D perhaps matching TRBD2 (6 bases). This CDR3 comprises 15 residues. Germline loops: CDR1 MDHEN, CDR2 SYDVKM. Trimming removed 3 bases from V and 1 base from J, with 9 bases in between. The CDR3 sequence: CASSFWGVNTGELFF. In DNA, the CDR3 is TGTGCCAGCAGTTTCTGGGGGGTGAACACCGGGGAGCTGTTTTTT.

The sample holds many counts of this clonotype. This rearrangement joins TRBV28 to TRBJ1-5, with D possibly matching TRBD1 (5 bases). The CDR3 covers 15 residues. Per the germline V gene, CDR1 is MDHEN and CDR2 is SYDVKM. Trimming took 3 bases from V and 1 from J, leaving 10 bases between them. CDR3 nucleotides: TGTGCCAGCAGTTTCCAGGGAACCAGCAATCAGCCCCAGCATTTT. This sequence encodes CASSFQGTSNQPQHF.

This clonotype has a count of ten or more. This chain connects TRBV28 to TRBJ2-7; weak D call: TRBD2 (5 bases). V lost 5 bases to trimming and J lost 3 bases, with 14 bases between them. This CDR3 is 14 amino acids long. Germline CDR1 MDHEN, CDR2 SYDVKM. The CDR3 here is CASSPRGGHYEQYF. DNA of the CDR3: TGTGCCAGCAGTCCCCGAGGAGGTCACTACGAGCAGTACTTC.

This clonotype has more than one count but fewer than ten. This chain uses TRBV28 with TRBJ2-2; 10 bases fit TRBD1. The CDR3 runs 14 residues. The germline gives CDR1 MDHEN, CDR2 SYDVKM. V lost 6 bases to trimming and J lost 7 bases; unmatched junction nucleotides: 5. The CDR3 protein is CASRRQGAVGELFF. The CDR3 DNA is TGTGCCAGCAGGCGACAGGGGGCGGTCGGGGAGCTGTTTTTT.